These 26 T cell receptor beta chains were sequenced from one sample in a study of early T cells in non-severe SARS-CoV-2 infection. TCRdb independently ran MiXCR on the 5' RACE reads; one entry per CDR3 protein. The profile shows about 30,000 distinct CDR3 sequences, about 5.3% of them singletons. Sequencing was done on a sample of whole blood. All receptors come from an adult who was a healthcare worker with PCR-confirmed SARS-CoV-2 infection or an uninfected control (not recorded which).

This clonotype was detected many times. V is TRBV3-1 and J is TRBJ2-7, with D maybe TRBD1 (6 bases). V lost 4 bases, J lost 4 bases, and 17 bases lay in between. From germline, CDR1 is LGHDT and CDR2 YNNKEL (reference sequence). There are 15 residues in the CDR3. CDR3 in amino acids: CASSPTRTAVYEQYF. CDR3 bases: TGTGCCAGCAGCCCGACCCGGACAGCCGTTTACGAGCAGTACTTC.

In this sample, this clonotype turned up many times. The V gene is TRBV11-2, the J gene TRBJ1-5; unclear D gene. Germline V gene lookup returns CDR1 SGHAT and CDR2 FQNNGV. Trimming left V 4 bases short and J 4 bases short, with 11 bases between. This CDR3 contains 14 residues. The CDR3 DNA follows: TGTGCCAGCAGCTCCACTGCCGCGAATCAGCCCCAGCATTTT. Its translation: CASSSTAANQPQHF.

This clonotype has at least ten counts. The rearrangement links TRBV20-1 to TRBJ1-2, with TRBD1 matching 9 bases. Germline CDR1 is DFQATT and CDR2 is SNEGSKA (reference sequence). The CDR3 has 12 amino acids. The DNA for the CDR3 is TGCTCTACAGGGGGCGAAGGTTATGGCTACACCTTC. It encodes CSTGGEGYGYTF.

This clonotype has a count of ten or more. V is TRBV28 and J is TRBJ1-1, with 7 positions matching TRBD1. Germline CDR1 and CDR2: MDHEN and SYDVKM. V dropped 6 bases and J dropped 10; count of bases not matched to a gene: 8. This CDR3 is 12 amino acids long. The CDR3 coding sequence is TGTGCCAGCAGCCCACAGGGGAGGAGAGCTTTCTTT. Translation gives CASSPQGRRAFF.

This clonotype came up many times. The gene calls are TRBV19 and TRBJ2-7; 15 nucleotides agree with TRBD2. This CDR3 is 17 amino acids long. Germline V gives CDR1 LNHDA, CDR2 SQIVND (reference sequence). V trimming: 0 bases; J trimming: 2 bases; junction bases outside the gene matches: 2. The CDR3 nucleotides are TGTGCCAGTAGTATAGATCGGACTAGCGGGAGGGCCTACGAGCAGTACTTC. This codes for CASSIDRTSGRAYEQYF.

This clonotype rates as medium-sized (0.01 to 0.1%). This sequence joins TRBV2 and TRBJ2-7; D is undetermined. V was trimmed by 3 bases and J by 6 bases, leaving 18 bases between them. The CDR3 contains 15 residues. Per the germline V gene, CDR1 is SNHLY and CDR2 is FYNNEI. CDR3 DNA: TGTGCCAGCAGTGACGGCAGGCTAATCCCGGGCGAGCAGTACTTC. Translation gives CASSDGRLIPGEQYF. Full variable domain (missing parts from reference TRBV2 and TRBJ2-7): EPEVTQTPSHQVTQMGQEVILRCVPISNHLYFYWYRQILGQKVEFLVSFYNNEISEKSEIFDDQFSVERPDGSNFTLKIRSTKLEDSAMYFCASSDGRLIPGEQYFGPGTRLTVT.

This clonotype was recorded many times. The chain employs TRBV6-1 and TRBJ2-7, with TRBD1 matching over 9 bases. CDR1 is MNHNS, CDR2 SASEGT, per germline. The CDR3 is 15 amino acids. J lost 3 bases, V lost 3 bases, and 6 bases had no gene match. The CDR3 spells CASSDHGTGIYEQYF. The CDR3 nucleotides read TGTGCCAGCAGTGACCACGGGACAGGGATCTACGAGCAGTACTTC.

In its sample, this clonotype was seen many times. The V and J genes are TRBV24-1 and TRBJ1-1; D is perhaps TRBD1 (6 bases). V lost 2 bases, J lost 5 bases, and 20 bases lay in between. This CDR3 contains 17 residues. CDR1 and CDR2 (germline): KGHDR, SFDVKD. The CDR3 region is CATSDSGDTDDRTEAFF. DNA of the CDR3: TGTGCCACCAGTGATTCTGGGGACACCGACGATCGGACTGAAGCTTTCTTT.

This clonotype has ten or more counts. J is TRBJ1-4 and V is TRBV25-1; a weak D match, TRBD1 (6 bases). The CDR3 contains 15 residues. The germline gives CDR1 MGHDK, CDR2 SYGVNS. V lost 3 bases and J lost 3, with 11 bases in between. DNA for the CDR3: TGTGCCAGCAGTGATAGGGGGGCGGCTAATGAAAAACTGTTTTTT. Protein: CASSDRGAANEKLFF.

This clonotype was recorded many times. CDR3 in amino acids: CSARPSGGAREQYF. As DNA, the CDR3 is TGCAGTGCGCGACCTAGCGGGGGGGCCCGAGAGCAGTACTTC. The rearrangement links TRBV20-1 to TRBJ2-7; 12 bases line up with TRBD2. The CDR3 extends over 14 amino acids. J lost 7 bases, V lost 6 bases, and 10 bases had no gene match. Per the germline V gene, CDR1 is DFQATT and CDR2 is SNEGSKA (reference sequence).

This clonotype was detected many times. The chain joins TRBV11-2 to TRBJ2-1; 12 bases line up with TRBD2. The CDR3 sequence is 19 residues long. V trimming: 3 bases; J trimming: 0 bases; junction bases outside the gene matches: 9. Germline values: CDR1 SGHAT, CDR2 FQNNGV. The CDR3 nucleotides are TGTGCCAGCAGCTTTCTAGCGGGAGGGGCCTGGTCCTCCTACAATGAGCAGTTCTTC. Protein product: CASSFLAGGAWSSYNEQFF. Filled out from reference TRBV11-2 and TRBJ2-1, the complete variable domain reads EAGVAQSPRYKIIEKRQSVAFWCNPISGHATLYWYQQILGQGPKLLIQFQNNGVVDDSQLPKDRFSAERLKGVDSTLKIQPAKLEDSAVYLCASSFLAGGAWSSYNEQFFGPGTRLTVL.

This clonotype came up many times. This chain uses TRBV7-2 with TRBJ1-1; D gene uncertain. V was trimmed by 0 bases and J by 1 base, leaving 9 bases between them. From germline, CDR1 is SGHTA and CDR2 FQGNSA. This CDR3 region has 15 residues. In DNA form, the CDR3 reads TGTGCCAGCAGCTTAGCGAGAACACAGAACACTGAAGCTTTCTTT. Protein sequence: CASSLARTQNTEAFF.

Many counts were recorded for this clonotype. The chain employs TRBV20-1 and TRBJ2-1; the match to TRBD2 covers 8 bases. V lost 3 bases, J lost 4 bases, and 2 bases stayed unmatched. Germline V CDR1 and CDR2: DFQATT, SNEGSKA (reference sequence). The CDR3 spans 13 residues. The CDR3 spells CSASAGGYNEQFF. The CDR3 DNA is TGCAGTGCTAGCGCGGGAGGATACAATGAGCAGTTCTTC.

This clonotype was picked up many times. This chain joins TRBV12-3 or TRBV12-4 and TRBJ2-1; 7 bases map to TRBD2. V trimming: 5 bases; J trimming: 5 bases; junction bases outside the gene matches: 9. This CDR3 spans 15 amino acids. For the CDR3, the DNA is TGTGCCAGCAGTCCGGCCCTAGCGGCGAACAATGAGCAGTTCTTC. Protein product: CASSPALAANNEQFF.

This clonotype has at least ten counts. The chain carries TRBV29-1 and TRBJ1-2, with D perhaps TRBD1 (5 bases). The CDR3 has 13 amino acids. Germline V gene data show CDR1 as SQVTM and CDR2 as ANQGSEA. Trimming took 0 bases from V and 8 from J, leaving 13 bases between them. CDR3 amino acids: CSVEESTGYGYTF. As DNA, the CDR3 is TGCAGCGTTGAAGAGAGCACAGGATACGGCTACACCTTC.

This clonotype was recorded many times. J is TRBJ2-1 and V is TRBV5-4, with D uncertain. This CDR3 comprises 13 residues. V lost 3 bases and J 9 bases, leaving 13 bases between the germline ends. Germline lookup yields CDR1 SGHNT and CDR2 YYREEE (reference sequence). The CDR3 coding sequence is TGTGCCAGCAGCTGGGATAGACATGGTGAGCAGTTCTTC. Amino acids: CASSWDRHGEQFF.

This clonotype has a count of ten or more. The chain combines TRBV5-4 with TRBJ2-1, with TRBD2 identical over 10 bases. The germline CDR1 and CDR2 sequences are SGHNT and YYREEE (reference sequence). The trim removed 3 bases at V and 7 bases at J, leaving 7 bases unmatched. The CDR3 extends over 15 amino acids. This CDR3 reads CASSSLAGVGNEQFF. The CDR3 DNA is TGTGCCAGCAGCTCGCTAGCGGGAGTAGGTAATGAGCAGTTCTTC.

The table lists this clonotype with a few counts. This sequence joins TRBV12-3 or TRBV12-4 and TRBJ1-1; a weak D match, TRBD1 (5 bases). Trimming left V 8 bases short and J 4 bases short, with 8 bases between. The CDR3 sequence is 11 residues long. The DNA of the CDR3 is TGTGCCAGCCTAAGGGGCACTGAAGCTTTCTTT. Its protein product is CASLRGTEAFF.

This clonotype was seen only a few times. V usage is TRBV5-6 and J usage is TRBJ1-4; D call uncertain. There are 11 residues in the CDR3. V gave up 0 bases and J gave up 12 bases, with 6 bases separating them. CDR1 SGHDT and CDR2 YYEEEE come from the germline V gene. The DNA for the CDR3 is TGTGCCAGCAGCTTGGCTGGGGAACTGTTTTTT. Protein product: CASSLAGELFF. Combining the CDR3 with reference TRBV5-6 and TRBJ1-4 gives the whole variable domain DAGVTQSPTHLIKTRGQQVTLRCSPKSGHDTVSWYQQALGQGPQFIFQYYEEEERQRGNFPDRFSGHQFPNYSSELNVNALLLGDSALYLCASSLAGELFFGSGTQLSVL.

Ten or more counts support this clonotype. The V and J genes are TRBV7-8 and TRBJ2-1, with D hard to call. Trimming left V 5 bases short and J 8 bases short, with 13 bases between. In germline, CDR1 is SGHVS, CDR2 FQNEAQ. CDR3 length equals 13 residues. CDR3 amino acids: CASSPPRRDEQFF. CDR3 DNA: TGTGCCAGCAGCCCCCCACGGCGCGATGAGCAGTTCTTC.

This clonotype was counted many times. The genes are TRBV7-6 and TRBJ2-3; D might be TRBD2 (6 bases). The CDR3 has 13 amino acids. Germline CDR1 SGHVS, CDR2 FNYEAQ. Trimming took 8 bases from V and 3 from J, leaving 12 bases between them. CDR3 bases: TGTGCCAGCCTTGGGGGAGGAACAGATACGCAGTATTTT. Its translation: CASLGGGTDTQYF.

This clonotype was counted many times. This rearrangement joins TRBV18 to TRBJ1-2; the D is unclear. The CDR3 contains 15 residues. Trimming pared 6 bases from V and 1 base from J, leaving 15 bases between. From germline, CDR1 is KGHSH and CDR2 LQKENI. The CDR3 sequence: CASSPTFHDNYGYTF. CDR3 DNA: TGTGCCAGCTCCCCTACATTCCACGATAACTATGGCTACACCTTC.

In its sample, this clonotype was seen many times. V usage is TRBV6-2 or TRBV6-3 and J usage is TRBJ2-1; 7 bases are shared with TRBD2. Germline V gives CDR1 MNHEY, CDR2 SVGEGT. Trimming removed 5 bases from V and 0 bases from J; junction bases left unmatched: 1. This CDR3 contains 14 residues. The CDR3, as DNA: TGTGCCAGCAGTCGGGGGGACTCCTACAATGAGCAGTTCTTC. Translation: CASSRGDSYNEQFF.

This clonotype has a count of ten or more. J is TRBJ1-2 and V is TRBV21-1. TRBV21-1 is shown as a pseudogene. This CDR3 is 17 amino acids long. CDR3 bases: TGTGCCAGCAGCAACAGGCAATATCGGCCATATAACTATGGCTACACCTTC. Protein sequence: CASSNRQYRPYNYGYTF.

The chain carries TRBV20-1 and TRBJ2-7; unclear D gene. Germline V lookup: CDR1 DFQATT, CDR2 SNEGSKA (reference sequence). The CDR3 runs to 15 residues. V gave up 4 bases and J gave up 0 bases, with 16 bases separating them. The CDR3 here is CSATGPKAPSYEQYF. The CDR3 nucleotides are TGCAGTGCTACCGGACCGAAGGCACCCTCCTACGAGCAGTACTTC.

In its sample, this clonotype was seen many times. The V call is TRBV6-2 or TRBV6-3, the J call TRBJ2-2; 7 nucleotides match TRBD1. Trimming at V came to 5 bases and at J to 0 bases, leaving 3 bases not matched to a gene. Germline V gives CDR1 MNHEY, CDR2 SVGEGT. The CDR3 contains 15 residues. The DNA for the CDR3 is TGTGCCAGCAGTCCGGGGACAGCGAACACCGGGGAGCTGTTTTTT. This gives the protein CASSPGTANTGELFF.